This TCR beta chain was captured in a study of blood T cell repertoires in COVID-19. Whole-study context: The United States, Italy and Spain were the sources of the acute and convalescent COVID-19 samples.

Participant-reported clinical history was the basis for cohort assignment. Two consecutive negative NP/OP PCR tests, clearance, or resolved symptoms defined Cohort 3 recovery. Generated by immunoSEQ multiplex PCR, the TCRdb table keeps only in-frame clones and is missing some. The sample holds roughly 180,000 clones, around 90% seen once. Germline V gene sequence: CDR1 MNHGY, CDR2 SAAAGT. This CDR3 region has 13 residues. Trimming pared 6 bases from V and 0 bases from J, leaving 6 bases between. V usage is TRBV6-8 and J usage is TRBJ1-5; unclear D gene. The TCR was taken from a woman aged 25-40 years who had recovered from COVID-19. The sequenced sample consisted of PBMCs or T cells enriched from blood (not recorded which). Here the CDR3 reads CASRHTSNQPQHF. The CDR3, as DNA: TGTGCCAGCAGGCACACTAGCAATCAGCCCCAGCATTTT.